This T cell receptor (beta chain) came from a study of a mutant IDH1 vaccine in newly diagnosed glioma (dated by TCRdb to the early 2020s). General notes on the study: Patients received eight vaccinations in weeks 1, 3, 5, 7, 11, 15, 19 and 23, corresponding to visits V03 through V10. In the chemotherapy-containing groups, vaccination started alongside temozolomide cycles, whereas in patients who had radiotherapy alone it started 4-6 weeks after radiotherapy. Of the roughly 32 patients who were treated, 62.5% were male and about 40% were female, and the mean age was approximately 40 years. Prior to enrollment, standard therapy consisting of radiotherapy alone, temozolomide alone, or radiochemotherapy with temozolomide had been administered to patients, with the combination being received by most patients. Peripheral blood was drawn at six visits: V03 (baseline), V05, V07, V10, V12 and V13. For exploratory analyses, longitudinal TCRB deep sequencing was carried out in 25 treated patients wherever samples were available. What the study reported, not specific to this receptor: Across multiple MHC alleles, vaccine-induced immune responses were seen in 90% to 95% of patients. Changes in the top peripheral T cell clonotypes picked up by TCRB sequencing did not appear to be linked to pseudoprogression. Selection of PBMC samples for TCRB deep sequencing was based on availability. The authors stated that sample limitations prevented analyses of patient blood samples from being reproduced.

Libraries were prepared through the immunoSEQ multiplex PCR assay. Rearranged TCR beta chain sequences were amplified using the hsTCRB Kit according to the manufacturer's protocol. Sequencing of TCRB libraries was carried out on an Illumina MiSeq. In the original analysis: The kit vendor's proprietary platform handled demultiplexing, trimming and gene mapping. The table was pulled from immuneACCESS by TCRdb, which kept in-frame rearrangements only. Such tables lose some clones; where checked, under half of the loss comes from unresolved V genes, and the rest has no known cause. The V and J calls and clone size are taken from that table; D and trimming were inferred from the DNA. The sample profile shows over 50,000 clones; 70% to 90% of them were found once. The ten largest account for about 4.2% of the sample. The sample's time point label, decoded: week 5, during vaccination. Each vaccine dose was 300 ug of a 20-mer mutant IDH1 peptide in Montanide, given subcutaneously with topical imiquimod. Donors had newly diagnosed WHO grade 3 or 4 IDH1-mutant astrocytomas with loss of nuclear ATRX. The samples were drawn from NOA16, a multicentre, single-arm, open-label phase I trial in Germany that tested a mutant IDH1 peptide vaccine in humans for the first time. Genomic DNA for TCRB sequencing was extracted from EDTA blood using the DNeasy Blood and Tissue Kit.

A word on this clone: Its antigen is unknown. No per-base quality is available; no much larger clone lies one base away.

Sequencing used PBMCs, obtained from a glioma patient whose treatment included an IDH1 peptide vaccine. The sequence was obtained from a woman aged 40 to 49 with glioma.

CDR3 protein: CASSHGLAGGFYNEQFF. The bases are TGCGCCAGCAGCCACGGGCTAGCGGGAGGGTTTTACAATGAGCAGTTCTTC. The chain is assembled from TRBV4-1 and TRBJ2-1; 12 junctional bases match TRBD2. Trimming removed 3 bases from V and 4 bases from J; the gene matches leave 7 bases unexplained. Taken from cysteine to phenylalanine, the CDR3 has 17 residues. The retained sequence is limited to the CDR3, 51 bases, with the frame set at the first base. The germline V gene gives CDR1 as MGHRA and CDR2 as YSYEKL.